This record concerns one T cell receptor (beta chain) sequence. The antigen is undetermined. The assay was immunoSEQ multiplex PCR, and TCRdb's table has in-frame clones only and misses some. The table has 140,000 to 150,000 clones, about 76% seen once; the top ten hold approximately 5.1%. Genomic DNA in a quantity of about 2 micrograms was derived from cryopreserved PBMCs for TCR beta libraries. This sample was included in a study of cytotoxic CD8 clonotypes in ibrutinib-treated CLL. The wider study: Productive templates averaged about 250,000 per sample, and productive rearrangements more than 80,000. General study results and limits: The study found public clonotypes uncommon, contracting or stable on treatment.

Germline lookup yields CDR1 LGHNA and CDR2 YSLEER. The germline V and J ends were trimmed by 4 bases and 0 bases, with 9 bases remaining between them. The CDR3 contains 14 residues. The J gene is TRBJ1-2, the V gene TRBV4-3; D unclear. This clonotype was obtained from a human donor with chronic lymphocytic leukemia. This sample comprised PBMCs, obtained after 24 months of ibrutinib treatment. CDR3 DNA sequence: TGCGCCAGCAGCCCGGACTTGCCTAACTATGGCTACACCTTC. Translated, it gives CASSPDLPNYGYTF.